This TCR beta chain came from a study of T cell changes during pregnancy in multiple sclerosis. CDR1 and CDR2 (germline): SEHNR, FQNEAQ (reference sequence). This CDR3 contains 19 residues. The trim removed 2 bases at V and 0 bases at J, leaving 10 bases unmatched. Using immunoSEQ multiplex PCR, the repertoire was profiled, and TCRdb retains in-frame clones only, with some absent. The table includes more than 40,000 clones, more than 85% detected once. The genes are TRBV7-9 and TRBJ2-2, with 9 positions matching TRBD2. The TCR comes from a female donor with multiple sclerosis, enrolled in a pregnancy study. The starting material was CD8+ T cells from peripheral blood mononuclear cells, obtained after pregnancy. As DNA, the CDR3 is TGTGCCAGCAGCTTATTGGGCGGGAGGGCCGGAGCGAACACCGGGGAGCTGTTTTTT. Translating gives CASSLLGGRAGANTGELFF.